This TCR beta chain was documented in a study of CD4 T cells in relation to SARS-CoV-2 and coronaviruses. About the study: PBMCs were cultured with antigen for roughly 11 days before TCR beta sequencing. Patient ages ranged from roughly 20 to 72, median 38.

The assay was immunoSEQ multiplex PCR, and TCRdb's table has in-frame clones only and misses some. Altogether 40,000 to 50,000 clones are present, 75% to 90% being singletons, with the ten largest covering roughly 1.2%. Sorted naive or memory CD4+ cells met CEF peptides for roughly nine days. As to this clone: The antigen remains undetermined.

The CDR3 extends over 13 amino acids. Germline loops: CDR1 KGHSH, CDR2 LQKENI. The V and J ends lost 3 bases and 5 bases respectively, with 8 bases between them. The chain has TRBV18 and TRBJ2-1; no definite D call. The source material was naive CD4+ T cells from PBMCs, cultured in vitro. Subset noted: naive CD4+ T cells isolated by negative enrichment. This clonotype originated in an adult with COVID-19. CDR3 amino acids: CASSPRQNNEQFF. CDR3 coding DNA: TGTGCCAGCTCACCGAGGCAGAACAATGAGCAGTTCTTC.